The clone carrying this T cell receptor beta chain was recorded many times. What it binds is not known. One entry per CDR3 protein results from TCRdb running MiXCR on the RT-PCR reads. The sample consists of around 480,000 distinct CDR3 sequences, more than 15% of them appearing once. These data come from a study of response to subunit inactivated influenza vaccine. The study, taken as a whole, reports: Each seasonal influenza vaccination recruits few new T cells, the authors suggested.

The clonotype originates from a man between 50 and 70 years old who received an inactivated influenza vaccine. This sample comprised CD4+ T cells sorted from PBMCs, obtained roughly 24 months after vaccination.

This chain's CDR3 is CASSPSGVLNQPQHF. The CDR3 DNA reads as TGCGCCAGCAGCCCTTCCGGGGTCCTCAATCAGCCCCAGCATTTT. The V and J genes are TRBV5-1 and TRBJ1-5; D is unclear. Germline V gene data show CDR1 as SGHRS and CDR2 as YFSETQ. V was cut by 4 bases and J by 3 bases, with 14 bases left in between. There are 15 residues in the CDR3. Based on the CDR3 plus reference TRBV5-1 and TRBJ1-5, the full variable domain is KAGVTQTPRYLIKTRGQQVTLSCSPISGHRSVSWYQQTPGQGLQFLFEYFSETQRNKGNFPGRFSGRQFSNSRSEMNVSTLELGDSALYLCASSPSGVLNQPQHFGDGTRLSIL.